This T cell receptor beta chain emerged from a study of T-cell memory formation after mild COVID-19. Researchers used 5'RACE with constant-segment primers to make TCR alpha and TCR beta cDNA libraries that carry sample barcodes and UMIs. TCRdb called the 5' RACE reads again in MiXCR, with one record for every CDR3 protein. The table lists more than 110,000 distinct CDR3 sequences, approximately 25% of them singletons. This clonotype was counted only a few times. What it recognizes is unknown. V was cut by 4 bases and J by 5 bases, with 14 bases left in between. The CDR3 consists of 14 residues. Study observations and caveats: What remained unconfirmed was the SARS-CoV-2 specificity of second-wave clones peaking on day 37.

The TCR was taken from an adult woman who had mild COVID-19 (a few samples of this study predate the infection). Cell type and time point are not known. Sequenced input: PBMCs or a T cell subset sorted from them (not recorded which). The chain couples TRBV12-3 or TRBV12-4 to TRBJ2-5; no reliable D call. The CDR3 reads CASSSGHDAETQYF. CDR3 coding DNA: TGTGCCAGCAGTTCGGGCCATGATGCGGAGACCCAGTACTTC.